The 8 T cell receptor beta chains listed next were all sequenced from one sample in a study of blood T cell repertoires in COVID-19. The repertoire was sequenced with immunoSEQ multiplex PCR; TCRdb's copy has only in-frame clones and lacks some. The sample contains about 15,000 clones, roughly four fifths of which appear only once. The sequenced material came from peripheral blood. These receptors came from a human donor in a cohort sampled during active COVID-19.

V and J are TRBV7-2 and TRBJ1-1, with D possibly being TRBD1 (5 bases). V was shortened by 3 bases and J by 4 bases, with 9 bases between the two germline ends. There are 13 residues in the CDR3. Per the germline V gene, CDR1 is SGHTA and CDR2 is FQGNSA. CDR3: CASSFRDGTEAFF. The CDR3 DNA reads as TGTGCCAGCAGCTTCAGGGATGGCACTGAAGCTTTCTTT.

This clone was seen a single time. The CDR3 reads CAINTGGHGTDTQYF. The CDR3 DNA reads TGTGCCATCAACACAGGGGGTCATGGCACAGATACGCAGTATTTT. The chain carries TRBV10-3 and TRBJ2-3; 8 nucleotides line up with TRBD1. In germline, CDR1 is ENHRY, CDR2 SYGVKD. V lost 7 bases to trimming and J lost 1 base; unmatched junction nucleotides: 7. The CDR3 sequence is 15 residues long.

The chain carries TRBV7-2 and TRBJ1-1, with 8 bases matching TRBD1. The V gene's germline CDR1 is SGHTA and CDR2 FQGNSA. CDR3 length: 15 residues. The junction had 5 bases not matched to a gene; V was cut back by 1 base and J by 4 bases. The CDR3 sequence: CASSLEGRGLTEAFF. As DNA, the CDR3 is TGTGCCAGCAGCTTAGAGGGCAGGGGGCTCACTGAAGCTTTCTTT.

The gene calls are TRBV7-9 and TRBJ2-3; D is possibly TRBD1 (5 bases). Germline assignment: CDR1 SEHNR and CDR2 FQNEAQ (reference sequence). Trimming shortened V by 4 bases and J by 1 base, and 12 bases separated the two germline ends. The CDR3 loop spans 15 amino acids. The CDR3: CASSSNRFGTDTQYF. CDR3 coding DNA: TGTGCCAGCAGCTCAAACAGGTTCGGCACAGATACGCAGTATTTT. The entire variable domain, with the rest obtained from reference TRBV7-9 and TRBJ2-3, is as follows: DTGVSQNPRHKITKRGQNVTFRCDPISEHNRLYWYRQTLGQGPEFLTYFQNEAQLEKSRLLSDRFSAERPKGSFSTLEIQRTEQGDSAMYLCASSSNRFGTDTQYFGPGTRLTVL.

The chain joins TRBV27 to TRBJ2-5; maybe TRBD2 (5 bases). V gave up 5 bases and J gave up 4 bases, with 14 bases separating them. Per the germline V gene, CDR1 is MNHEY and CDR2 is SMNVEV (reference sequence). This CDR3 comprises 14 residues. The chain's CDR3 is CASSPRGPIETQYF. The DNA of the CDR3 is TGTGCCAGCAGTCCTCGAGGGCCAATAGAGACCCAGTACTTC.

V is TRBV18 and J is TRBJ1-3; D ambiguous. V lost 3 bases and J lost 0, with 9 bases in between. There are 15 residues in the CDR3. Germline CDR1 KGHSH, CDR2 LQKENI. The CDR3 loop reads CASSPTATSGNTIYF. The CDR3 DNA reads TGTGCCAGCTCACCTACCGCTACCTCTGGAAACACCATATATTTT.

J is TRBJ1-5 and V is TRBV4-2; 8 bases agree with TRBD1. There are 15 residues in the CDR3. Unmatched junction bases numbered 2, after V lost 2 bases and J lost 2 bases. The germline V gene has CDR1 LGHNA and CDR2 YNFKEQ. Here the CDR3 reads CASSQPDRGNQPQHF. The CDR3 region has the DNA TGTGCCAGCAGCCAACCGGACAGGGGCAATCAGCCCCAGCATTTT.

This sequence joins TRBV4-2 and TRBJ2-7; 7 positions agree with TRBD1. Germline V CDR1 and CDR2: LGHNA, YNFKEQ. This CDR3 is 13 amino acids long. Trimming cost V 4 bases and J 4 bases; bases outside gene matches: 4. The CDR3, as DNA: TGTGCCAGCAGCCTTGGGGACAGATACGAGCAGTACTTC. It codes for CASSLGDRYEQYF.